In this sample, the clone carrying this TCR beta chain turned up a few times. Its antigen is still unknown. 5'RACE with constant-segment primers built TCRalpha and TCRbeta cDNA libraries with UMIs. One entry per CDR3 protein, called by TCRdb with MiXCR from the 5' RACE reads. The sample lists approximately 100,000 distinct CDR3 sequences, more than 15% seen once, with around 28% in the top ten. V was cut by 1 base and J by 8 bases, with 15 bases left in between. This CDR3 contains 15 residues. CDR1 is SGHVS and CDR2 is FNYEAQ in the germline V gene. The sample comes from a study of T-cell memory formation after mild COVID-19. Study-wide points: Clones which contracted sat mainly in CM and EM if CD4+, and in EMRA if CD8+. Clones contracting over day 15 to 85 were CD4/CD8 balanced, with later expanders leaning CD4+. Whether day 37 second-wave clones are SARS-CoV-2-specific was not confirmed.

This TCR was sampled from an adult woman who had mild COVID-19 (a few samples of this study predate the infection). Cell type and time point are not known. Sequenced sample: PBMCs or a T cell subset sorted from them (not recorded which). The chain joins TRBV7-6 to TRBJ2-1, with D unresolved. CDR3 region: CASSLVPPGADEQFF. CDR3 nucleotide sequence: TGTGCCAGCAGCTTAGTGCCACCCGGTGCGGATGAGCAGTTCTTC. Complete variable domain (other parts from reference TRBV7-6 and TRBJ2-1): GAGVSQSPRYKVTKRGQDVALRCDPISGHVSLYWYRQALGQGPEFLTYFNYEAQQDKSGLPNDRFSAERPEGSISTLTIQRTEQRDSAMYRCASSLVPPGADEQFFGPGTRLTVL.